Listed below are T cell receptor beta chains from one sample, sequenced in a study of blood T cell repertoires in COVID-19. Sequencing used immunoSEQ multiplex PCR; TCRdb keeps in-frame clones, though not all of them. The table records 65,000 to 95,000 clones, over 80% of them present only once. The sequencing sample was made of peripheral blood. These receptors were taken from an elderly man with active or convalescent COVID-19. The CDR3 runs from the conserved cysteine through the conserved F or W. D genes are given only for firm matches. The size of a clone is reported for some rows only, either as once, few or many, or as a class for expanded clones.

TRBJ2-5,TRBD1,TRBV14,-,CASSQLTGGQETQYF,TGTGCCAGCAGCCAGCTGACAGGGGGGCAAGAGACCCAGTACTTC
TRBJ2-3,TRBD2,TRBV6-6,-,CASSYPRGGGTDTQYF,TGTGCCAGCAGTTACCCCCGGGGGGGTGGGACAGATACGCAGTATTTT
TRBJ1-1,-,TRBV3-1/TRBV3-2,-,CASSQTWRDTEAFF,TGTGCCAGCAGCCAAACTTGGCGGGACACTGAAGCTTTCTTT
TRBJ1-2,-,TRBV12-3/TRBV12-4,-,CASSFGDSYGYTF,TGTGCCAGCAGTTTCGGGGACTCCTATGGCTACACCTTC
TRBJ1-2,-,TRBV6-6,-,CASSATGQIGYTF,TGTGCCAGCAGTGCTACCGGACAGATTGGCTACACCTTC
TRBJ2-2,-,TRBV27,-,CASSPSTTYYTGELFF,TGTGCCAGCAGTCCCTCGACTACCTACTACACCGGGGAGCTGTTTTTT
TRBJ2-5,-,TRBV5-1,-,CASSLAVKETQYF,TGCGCCAGCAGCTTGGCCGTAAAAGAGACCCAGTACTTC
TRBJ1-2,TRBD1,TRBV7-8,-,CASSEWDRNYGYTF,TGTGCCAGCAGCGAGTGGGACAGGAACTATGGCTACACCTTC
TRBJ2-1,-,TRBV5-1,-,CASSLDDSFREQFF,TGCGCCAGCAGCTTGGATGACAGCTTTCGTGAGCAGTTCTTC
TRBJ2-4,TRBD2,TRBV3-1/TRBV3-2,-,CASSRGTSGGIAKNIQYF,TGTGCCAGCAGCCGAGGGACTAGCGGGGGGATAGCCAAAAACATTCAGTACTTC
TRBJ2-5,-,TRBV7-6,-,CASSPARGFQETQYF,TGTGCCAGCAGCCCCGCTAGGGGGTTCCAAGAGACCCAGTACTTC
TRBJ1-5,-,TRBV28,-,CASSFKQSQPQHF,TGTGCCAGCAGTTTTAAACAATCTCAGCCCCAGCATTTT
TRBJ1-6,TRBD1,TRBV6-5,-,CASRRQGQSPLHF,TGTGCCAGCAGGAGACAGGGCCAATCACCCCTCCACTTT
TRBJ1-4,TRBD1,TRBV5-4,many,CASSTNRGINEKLFF,TGTGCCAGCAGTACGAACAGGGGAATAAATGAAAAACTGTTTTTT
TRBJ1-2,-,TRBV3-1/TRBV3-2,-,CASSEAVFREGQAPNYGYTF,TGTGCCAGCAGCGAAGCGGTTTTTCGGGAAGGGCAAGCTCCCAACTATGGCTACACCTTC
TRBJ2-1,TRBD2,TRBV2,-,CASMEASGNYEQFF,TGTGCCAGCATGGAGGCTAGCGGGAACTATGAGCAGTTCTTC
TRBJ1-1,TRBD1,TRBV27,-,CASSFKTGGVTEAFF,TGTGCCAGCAGTTTCAAGACAGGGGGCGTAACTGAAGCTTTCTTT
TRBJ2-2,TRBD1,TRBV7-2,-,CASSPAVTGIPGELFF,TGTGCCAGCAGCCCGGCTGTGACAGGGATCCCCGGGGAGCTGTTTTTT
TRBJ2-3,TRBD2,TRBV20-1,-,CSASGMGRGGPDTQYF,TGCAGTGCTAGTGGGATGGGGCGGGGGGGCCCAGATACGCAGTATTTT
TRBJ2-2,TRBD2,TRBV15,-,CATSRDRSGTTNTGELFF,TGTGCCACCAGCAGAGATCGAAGCGGGACCACCAACACCGGGGAGCTGTTTTTT
TRBJ1-6,TRBD1,TRBV12-3/TRBV12-4,-,CASRTGRGSPLHF,TGTGCCAGCAGGACAGGGCGCGGGTCACCCCTCCACTTT
TRBJ1-6,TRBD1,TRBV5-1,once,CASSLGDRGNSPLHF,TGCGCCAGCAGCTTGGGGGACAGGGGTAATTCACCCCTCCACTTT
TRBJ1-6,-,TRBV6-6,-,CASSLGGGDYNSPLHF,TGTGCCAGCAGCTTGGGGGGTGGGGACTATAATTCACCCCTCCACTTT
TRBJ1-1,TRBD1,TRBV19,-,CASSPGTGVTEAFF,TGTGCCAGTAGTCCTGGGACAGGGGTCACTGAAGCTTTCTTT
TRBJ2-5,-,TRBV20-1,-,CSARDGQAQHF,TGCAGTGCTAGAGATGGGCAGGCGCAGCACTTC
TRBJ2-3,TRBD2,TRBV5-1,-,CASSSLIAGSTDTQYF,TGCGCCAGCAGCTCCCTCATAGCGGGTAGCACAGATACGCAGTATTTT
TRBJ1-6,TRBD1,TRBV30,-,CAWSRGGTENSPLHF,TGTGCCTGGAGCCGAGGGGGGACAGAAAATTCACCCCTCCACTTT
TRBJ1-1,-,TRBV15,once,CATSRNRQIEAFF,TGTGCCACCAGCAGAAACCGACAGATTGAAGCTTTCTTT
TRBJ1-2,TRBD1,TRBV19,-,CASTSTGAYLYGYTF,TGTGCCAGTACCTCGACAGGGGCTTACCTCTATGGCTACACCTTC
TRBJ1-5,-,TRBV6-1,-,CASSEAIRQPQHF,TGTGCCAGCAGTGAAGCTATTAGACAGCCCCAGCATTTT
TRBJ2-2,-,TRBV4-2,-,CASSRKERDTGELFF,TGTGCCAGCAGCCGAAAGGAGCGCGACACCGGGGAGCTGTTTTTT
TRBJ1-3,-,TRBV5-1,-,CASSQSGTTGNTIYF,TGCGCCAGCAGCCAGTCCGGGACAACTGGAAACACCATATATTTT
TRBJ2-1,TRBD1,TRBV2,-,CASTDRAYSEQFF,TGTGCCAGCACGGACAGGGCCTACTCTGAGCAGTTCTTC
TRBJ2-2,TRBD2,TRBV18,-,CASSVAAGGWTGELFF,TGTGCCAGCTCCGTCGCAGCGGGAGGATGGACCGGGGAGCTGTTTTTT
TRBJ2-6,-,TRBV24-1,-,CATSDPGEAGANVLTF,TGTGCCACCAGTGATCCCGGGGAAGCCGGGGCCAACGTCCTGACTTTC
TRBJ2-1,-,TRBV6-5,-,CASSRTGFNEQFF,TGTGCCAGCAGTCGGACTGGATTCAATGAGCAGTTCTTC
TRBJ1-5,-,TRBV6-5,-,CASSYSSRHQPQHF,TGTGCCAGCAGTTACTCATCCAGGCATCAGCCCCAGCATTTT
TRBJ2-1,TRBD1,TRBV19,-,CASTSTGGAFNEQFF,TGTGCCAGTACTTCGACAGGGGGCGCGTTCAATGAGCAGTTCTTC
TRBJ1-6,TRBD1,TRBV19,-,CASSIRPGQGASPLHF,TGTGCCAGTAGTATCCGACCGGGACAGGGGGCTTCACCCCTCCACTTT
TRBJ2-3,-,TRBV24-1,-,CATSDAESGSTDTQYF,TGTGCCACCAGTGATGCTGAGTCAGGAAGCACAGATACGCAGTATTTT
TRBJ2-5,TRBD2,TRBV6-5,-,CASSWGLAGEETQYF,TGTGCCAGCAGTTGGGGACTAGCGGGAGAAGAGACCCAGTACTTC
TRBJ1-2,-,TRBV7-6,-,CASSSSANYGYTF,-
TRBJ2-1,TRBD2,TRBV19,-,CASSIGASGRAYNEQFF,TGTGCCAGTAGTATTGGGGCTAGCGGGAGGGCCTACAATGAGCAGTTCTTC
TRBJ2-1,TRBD1,TRBV29-1,-,CSVVDRNAYNEQFF,TGCAGCGTTGTGGACAGGAACGCCTACAATGAGCAGTTCTTC
TRBJ2-6,-,TRBV28,-,CASSLSSGANVLTF,TGTGCCAGCAGCTTAAGCTCTGGGGCCAACGTCCTAACTTTC
TRBJ1-1,-,TRBV11-2,-,CASSWTQGNTEAFF,TGTGCCAGCAGCTGGACACAGGGGAACACTGAAGCTTTCTTT
TRBJ2-5,TRBD2,TRBV6-5,-,CASSKLAGGQETQYF,TGTGCCAGCAGCAAACTAGCGGGAGGGCAAGAGACCCAGTACTTC
TRBJ1-6,-,TRBV28,once,CASSPQSGLRASPLHF,TGTGCCAGCAGTCCACAATCGGGACTTCGGGCTTCACCCCTCCACTTT
TRBJ1-3,-,TRBV5-1,-,CASSTAPRGSGNTIYF,TGCGCCAGCAGCACAGCTCCGAGGGGGTCTGGAAACACCATATATTTT
TRBJ2-3,-,TRBV15,-,CATRTTGRTDTQYF,TGTGCCACCAGAACCACAGGACGTACAGATACGCAGTATTTT
TRBJ2-1,-,TRBV7-9,-,CASSPPRAGTYNEQFF,TGTGCCAGCAGCCCTCCCAGAGCAGGGACCTACAATGAGCAGTTCTTC
TRBJ2-1,-,TRBV6-4,-,CASSDRRGARVWGRAPYNEQFF,TGTGCCAGCAGTGACCGCCGGGGGGCGCGGGTATGGGGGAGGGCCCCTTACAATGAGCAGTTCTTC
TRBJ1-4,-,TRBV15,few,CATSRSEIGSVNEKLFF,TGTGCCACCAGCAGATCAGAAATTGGCAGTGTTAATGAAAAACTGTTTTTT
TRBJ2-3,TRBD2,TRBV28,-,CASSFLALKAGGGSDTQYF,TGTGCCAGCAGTTTCTTGGCTCTTAAAGCGGGAGGAGGATCAGATACGCAGTATTTT
TRBJ2-5,TRBD1,TRBV7-9,once,CASSPVRGRGETQYF,TGTGCCAGCAGCCCCGTCAGGGGGCGCGGAGAGACCCAGTACTTC
TRBJ2-1,-,TRBV7-9,-,CASSRRGSSYNEQFF,TGTGCCAGCAGCCGTAGGGGTAGCTCCTACAATGAGCAGTTCTTC
TRBJ1-2,TRBD1,TRBV10-2,-,CASTGQRISYTF,TGCGCCAGCACGGGACAGCGGATCAGCTACACCTTC
TRBJ1-5,-,TRBV5-6,-,CASSLGTDSNQPQHF,TGTGCCAGCAGCTTGGGGACAGATAGCAATCAGCCCCAGCATTTT
TRBJ1-5,-,TRBV19,-,CATRRGAGGNQPQHF,TGTGCCACCCGGCGGGGGGCGGGGGGCAATCAGCCCCAGCATTTT